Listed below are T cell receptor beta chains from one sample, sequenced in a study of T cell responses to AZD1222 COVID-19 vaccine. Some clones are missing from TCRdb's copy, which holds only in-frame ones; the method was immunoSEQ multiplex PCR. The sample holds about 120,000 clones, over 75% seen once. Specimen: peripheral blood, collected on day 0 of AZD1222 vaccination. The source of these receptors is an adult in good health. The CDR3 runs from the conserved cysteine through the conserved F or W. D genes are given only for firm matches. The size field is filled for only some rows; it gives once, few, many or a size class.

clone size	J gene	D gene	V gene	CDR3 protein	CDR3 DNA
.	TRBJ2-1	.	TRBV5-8	CASSPRVGLLSYNEQFF	TGTGCCAGCAGTCCGCGAGTCGGCCTGCTCTCCTACAATGAGCAGTTCTTC
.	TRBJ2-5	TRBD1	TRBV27	CASSWTGMETQYF	TGTGCCAGCAGTTGGACAGGGATGGAGACCCAGTACTTC
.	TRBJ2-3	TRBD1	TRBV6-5	CASSFRGSDTQYF	TGTGCCAGCAGTTTCAGGGGGTCAGATACGCAGTATTTT
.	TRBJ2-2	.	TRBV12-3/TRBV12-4	CASSLTRTGELFF	TGTGCCAGCAGTTTGACTAGAACCGGGGAGCTGTTTTTT
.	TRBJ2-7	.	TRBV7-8	CASSLAGSSYEQYF	TGTGCCAGCAGCTTAGCGGGGAGCTCCTACGAGCAGTACTTC
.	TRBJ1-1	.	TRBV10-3	CAISEGPPAEAFF	TGTGCCATCAGTGAGGGGCCGCCCGCTGAAGCTTTCTTT
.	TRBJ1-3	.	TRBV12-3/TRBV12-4	CANRVQGNTIYF	TGTGCCAACAGGGTTCAGGGAAACACCATATATTTT
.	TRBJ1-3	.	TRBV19	CASKDKGSLFGNTIYF	TGTGCCAGTAAGGATAAGGGCAGTCTCTTTGGAAACACCATATATTTT
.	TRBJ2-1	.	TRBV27	CASSFLLGNEQFF	TGTGCCAGCAGTTTTTTGCTCGGAAATGAGCAGTTCTTC
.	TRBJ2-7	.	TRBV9	CASSLTGQAYEQYF	TGTGCCAGCAGCCTCACGGGCCAAGCCTACGAGCAGTACTTC
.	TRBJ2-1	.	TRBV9	CASSDSMVRQFF	TGTGCCAGCAGCGATAGTATGGTGCGGCAGTTCTTC
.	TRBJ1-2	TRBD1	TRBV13	CASSSPQGQNYGYTF	TGTGCCAGCAGCTCTCCCCAGGGACAGAACTATGGCTACACCTTC
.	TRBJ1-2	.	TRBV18	CASSPPRISYGYTF	TGTGCCAGCTCACCACCGAGAATTTCCTATGGCTACACCTTC
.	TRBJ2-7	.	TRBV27	CASRPGQSPYEQYF	TGTGCCAGCAGACCGGGCCAATCCCCCTACGAGCAGTACTTC
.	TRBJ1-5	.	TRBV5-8	CASSFGRGGNQPQHF	TGTGCCAGCAGCTTCGGAAGAGGGGGCAATCAGCCCCAGCATTTT
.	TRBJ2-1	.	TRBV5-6	CASSLRSGYNEQFF	TGTGCCAGCAGCTTGAGAAGCGGCTACAATGAGCAGTTCTTC
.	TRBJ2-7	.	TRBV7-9	CASSLPGGEQYF	TGTGCCAGCAGCTTGCCTGGAGGGGAGCAGTACTTC
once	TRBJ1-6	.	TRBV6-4	CASSDEIDSPLHF	TGTGCCAGCAGTGACGAAATTGATTCACCCCTCCACTTT
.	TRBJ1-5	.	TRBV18	CASSQTTGSGVNQPQHF	TGTGCCAGCTCACAGACTACGGGGTCTGGGGTCAATCAGCCCCAGCATTTT
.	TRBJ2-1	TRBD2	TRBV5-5	CASSFLAGEVYGQFF	TGTGCCAGCAGCTTTCTAGCGGGAGAGGTTTACGGGCAGTTCTTC
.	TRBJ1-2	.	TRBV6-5	CASSYLPDNYGYTF	TGTGCCAGCAGTTACTTACCAGACAACTATGGCTACACCTTC
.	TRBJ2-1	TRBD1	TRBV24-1	CATSGPGGQGFHEQFF	TGTGCCACCAGTGGGCCGGGGGGACAGGGTTTCCATGAGCAGTTCTTC
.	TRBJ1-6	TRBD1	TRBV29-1	CSARTGTDYNSPLHF	TGCAGCGCCAGGACCGGGACAGATTATAATTCACCCCTCCACTTT
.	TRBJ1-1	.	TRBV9	CASSPSAGVAEAFF	TGTGCCAGCAGCCCGTCCGCGGGCGTCGCTGAAGCTTTCTTT
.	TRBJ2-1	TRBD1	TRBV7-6	CASSFLGTELRNEQFF	TGTGCCAGCAGCTTTCTAGGGACAGAGCTTCGCAATGAGCAGTTCTTC
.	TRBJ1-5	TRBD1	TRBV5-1	CASSLGPGGPNQPQHF	TGCGCCAGCAGCCTTGGCCCAGGGGGCCCCAATCAGCCCCAGCATTTT
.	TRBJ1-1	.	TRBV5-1	CASSLGAATEAFF	TGCGCCAGCAGCCTCGGGGCGGCCACTGAAGCTTTCTTT
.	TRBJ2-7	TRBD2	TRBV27	CASSPTSGSSYEQYF	TGTGCCAGCAGTCCGACTAGCGGGAGCTCCTACGAGCAGTACTTC
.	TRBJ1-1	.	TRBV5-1	CASSRTWRNTEAFF	TGCGCCAGCAGCCGAACATGGAGAAACACTGAAGCTTTCTTT
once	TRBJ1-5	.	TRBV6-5	CASGHTNQPQHF	TGTGCCAGCGGTCACACCAATCAGCCCCAGCATTTT
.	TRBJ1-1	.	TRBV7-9	CASSLVPGAGTEAFF	TGTGCCAGCAGCTTAGTCCCCGGGGCGGGCACTGAAGCTTTCTTT
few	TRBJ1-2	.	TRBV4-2	CASGTRTNYGYTF	TGTGCCTCCGGGACCCGGACTAACTATGGCTACACCTTC
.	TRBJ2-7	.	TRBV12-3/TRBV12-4	CASMAGVSYEQYF	TGTGCCAGCATGGCAGGGGTGTCCTACGAGCAGTACTTC
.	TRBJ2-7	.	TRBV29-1	CSVEDDGNGSYEQYF	TGCAGCGTTGAAGATGATGGAAACGGATCCTACGAGCAGTACTTC
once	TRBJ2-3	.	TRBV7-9	CASSSTVVETDTQYF	TGTGCCAGCAGCTCTACCGTGGTGGAAACGGATACGCAGTATTTT
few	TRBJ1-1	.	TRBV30	CAWSQEVNTEAFF	TGTGCCTGGTCCCAGGAGGTCAACACTGAAGCTTTCTTT
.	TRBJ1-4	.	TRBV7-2	CASSLLGGLANEKLFF	TGTGCCAGCAGCTTATTGGGCGGCCTCGCGAATGAAAAACTGTTTTTT
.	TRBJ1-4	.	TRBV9	CASSVVGSSEKLFF	TGTGCCAGCAGCGTAGTCGGCAGTTCTGAAAAACTGTTTTTT
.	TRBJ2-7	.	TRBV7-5	CVRSGRRTYEQYF	TGTGTCAGAAGCGGACGTCGGACCTACGAGCAGTACTTC
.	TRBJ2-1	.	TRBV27	CASSLRDSNEQFF	TGTGCCAGCAGTTTACGGGACTCCAATGAGCAGTTCTTC
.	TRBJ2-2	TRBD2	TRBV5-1	CASSLGLAGGAGELFF	TGCGCCAGCAGCCTGGGACTAGCGGGAGGTGCCGGGGAGCTGTTTTTT
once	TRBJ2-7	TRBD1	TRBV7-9	CASSSRDSLEYEQYF	TGTGCCAGCAGCTCCCGGGACAGTCTTGAGTACGAGCAGTACTTC
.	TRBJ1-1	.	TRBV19	CASSIGSGLFNTEAFF	TGTGCCAGTAGTATTGGGTCGGGCCTTTTCAACACTGAAGCTTTCTTT
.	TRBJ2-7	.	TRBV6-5	CASSSPIVAEQYF	TGTGCCAGCAGTTCACCGATCGTTGCGGAGCAGTACTTC
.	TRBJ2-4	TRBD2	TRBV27	CASSTGLAGAKNIQYF	TGTGCCAGCAGTACCGGACTAGCGGGAGCCAAAAACATTCAGTACTTC
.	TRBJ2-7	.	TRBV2	CASSTGSRAYEQYF	TGTGCCAGCAGTACAGGGTCTAGAGCCTACGAGCAGTACTTC
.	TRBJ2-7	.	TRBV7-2	CASSFGQGYEQYF	TGTGCCAGCAGCTTCGGGCAGGGTTACGAGCAGTACTTC
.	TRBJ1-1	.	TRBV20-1	CSASNGGYTEAFF	TGCAGTGCTAGTAATGGTGGGTACACTGAAGCTTTCTTT
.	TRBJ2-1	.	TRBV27	CASRSGTYSYNEQFF	TGTGCCAGCAGATCCGGGACGTACTCCTACAATGAGCAGTTCTTC
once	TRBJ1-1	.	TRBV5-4	CASSFLGTEAFF	TGTGCCAGCAGCTTCCTGGGAACTGAAGCTTTCTTT
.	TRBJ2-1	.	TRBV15	CATSRVAGVKYNEQFF	TGTGCCACCAGCAGAGTGGCAGGGGTTAAGTACAATGAGCAGTTCTTC
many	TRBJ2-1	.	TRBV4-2	CASSQDERSVSEQFF	TGTGCCAGCAGCCAAGATGAACGCAGCGTCAGTGAGCAGTTCTTC
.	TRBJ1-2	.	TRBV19	CASSITQALYGYTF	TGTGCCAGTAGTATTACCCAGGCCCTCTATGGCTACACCTTC
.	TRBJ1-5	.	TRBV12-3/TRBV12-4	CASSLNPHQPQHF	TGTGCCAGCAGTTTAAACCCGCATCAGCCCCAGCATTTT
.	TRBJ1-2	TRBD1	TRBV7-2	CASSPGQRLYGYTF	TGTGCCAGCAGCCCGGGACAGCGCCTCTATGGCTACACCTTC